This TCR beta chain stems from a study of Ad26.COV2.S vaccination and SARS-CoV-2 variants. CDR1 is GTSNPN and CDR2 is SVGIG in the germline V gene (reference sequence). V lost 2 bases, J lost 5 bases, and 3 bases stayed unmatched. The CDR3 is 14 residues long. Clones were sequenced by immunoSEQ multiplex PCR, and TCRdb holds only the in-frame ones, with some missing. The data show approximately 450,000 clones, around 90% seen once. The treatment was: some 19 received Ad26.COV2.S at low or high dose, single or two shots; a few received placebo; per-sample allocation not given. Sample collection was performed on day 63 after the first vaccine or placebo injection.

The TCR sequence derives from a person aged 18-65 years who received the Ad26.COV2.S COVID-19 vaccine or a placebo. This specimen was peripheral blood, taken in a trial of Ad26.COV2.S vaccine versus placebo. The chain is built from TRBV30 and TRBJ1-6; TRBD1 matches 7 bases. DNA of the CDR3: TGTGCCTGGAGTCGTGGACAGGATAATTCACCCCTCCACTTT. This codes for CAWSRGQDNSPLHF.